This passage covers 27 T cell receptor beta chains from one sample sequenced in a study of cytomegalovirus exposure and HLA in healthy donors. PCR involved 60 Vbeta and 13 Jbeta primers. The protocol was immunoSEQ multiplex PCR, while the TCRdb copy is restricted to in-frame clones and leaves out a portion. The table records 100,000 to 150,000 clones, approximately 83% of them present only once. Sequencing was carried out using PBMCs. The origin of the receptors is a girl aged 2 to 10 in good health and CMV-seronegative.

The J gene is TRBJ2-2, the V gene TRBV28; no definite D call. With 4 bases removed from V and 2 bases from J, the gap between germline ends came to 5 bases. Germline values: CDR1 MDHEN, CDR2 SYDVKM. The length of the CDR3 is 13 residues. In DNA, the CDR3 is TGTGCCAGCAGTTCGGTTAACACCGGGGAGCTGTTTTTT. Protein product: CASSSVNTGELFF. Filled out from reference TRBV28 and TRBJ2-2, the complete variable domain reads DVKVTQSSRYLVKRTGEKVFLECVQDMDHENMFWYRQDPGLGLRLIYFSYDVKMKEKGDIPEGYSVSREKKERFSLILESASTNQTSMYLCASSSVNTGELFFGEGSRLTVL.

With regard to this clone: One end of the junction does not line up with germline, which may come from a read error. The gene calls are TRBV2 and TRBJ1-3, with D possibly being TRBD1 (5 bases). Germline V lookup: CDR1 SNHLY, CDR2 FYNNEI. The CDR3 loop spans 16 amino acids. The CDR3 nucleotides read TGTGCCAGCCGTGACCTGGCAGGGCATTCTGGAAACACCATATATTTT. Amino acids: CASRDLAGHSGNTIYF. Full variable domain (missing parts from reference TRBV2 and TRBJ1-3): EPEVTQTPSHQVTQMGQEVILRCVPISNHLYFYWYRQILGQKVEFLVSFYNNEISEKSEIFDDQFSVERPDGSNFTLKIRSTKLEDSAMYFCASRDLAGHSGNTIYFGEGSWLTVV.

This clone has a handful of counts. One junction end does not reproduce the germline sequence, and a read error may be involved. The rearrangement links TRBV7-7 to TRBJ2-2; 8 bases match TRBD1. Germline V CDR1 and CDR2: SSHAT, FNYEAQ (reference sequence). The CDR3 is made up of 14 amino acids. The CDR3 nucleotides are TGTGCTAGCAGCTTAGACAGGGGCTCCGGGGAGCTGTTTTTT. This translates into CASSLDRGSGELFF.

The chain combines TRBV28 with TRBJ2-7; tentatively, D is TRBD1 (6 bases). In germline, CDR1 is MDHEN, CDR2 SYDVKM. This CDR3 comprises 15 residues. V was shortened by 3 bases and J by 4 bases, with 16 bases between the two germline ends. The CDR3 coding sequence is TGTGCCAGCAGTTTCTCGGACAGAGTATCGTACGAGCAGTACTTC. Protein sequence: CASSFSDRVSYEQYF.

The chain combines TRBV11-2 with TRBJ2-1, with D unclear. V lost 0 bases, J lost 7 bases, and 4 bases lay in between. This CDR3 region has 12 residues. From germline, CDR1 is SGHAT and CDR2 FQNNGV. The DNA for the CDR3 is TGTGCCAGCAGCTTAGATTCAAATGAGCAGTTCTTC. Protein sequence: CASSLDSNEQFF.

V usage is TRBV29-1 and J usage is TRBJ1-3; D is possibly TRBD1 (6 bases). V was trimmed by 0 bases and J by 8 bases, leaving 14 bases between them. The CDR3 is made up of 14 amino acids. Germline CDR1 and CDR2: SQVTM and ANQGSEA. For the CDR3, the DNA is TGCAGCGTTGAAGATGCCAGGGGTACTGACACCATATATTTT. This encodes CSVEDARGTDTIYF.

The chain uses TRBV2 and TRBJ1-1, with a weak D call TRBD1 (5 bases). The CDR3 contains 13 residues. Per germline, CDR1 SNHLY and CDR2 FYNNEI. Trimming left V 7 bases short and J 5 bases short, with 14 bases between. The CDR3 region is CASTPGVGTEAFF. The CDR3 nucleotides read TGTGCCAGCACCCCGGGGGTTGGGACTGAAGCTTTCTTT.

The genes are TRBV18 and TRBJ2-1; 8 bases line up with TRBD1. The V gene end was trimmed by 1 base and the J gene end by 3 bases; junction bases not matched to a gene: 8. The CDR3 contains 17 residues. CDR1 KGHSH and CDR2 LQKENI come from the germline V gene. CDR3 DNA sequence: TGTGCCAGCTCACCACTTGGACAGGGTGTGAACTACAATGAGCAGTTCTTC. This encodes CASSPLGQGVNYNEQFF.

V gene TRBV29-1 combines with J gene TRBJ2-5; perhaps TRBD1 as D (6 bases). The length of the CDR3 is 12 residues. The V end was cut by 4 bases, the J end by 5 bases, with 11 bases between. Germline V gives CDR1 SQVTM, CDR2 ANQGSEA. The CDR3 DNA is TGCAGCGTTGCACAGGGAACCGAGACCCAGTACTTC. Protein product: CSVAQGTETQYF.

In regard to this clone: The same CDR3 arises from other DNA sequences in this sample as well. The V gene is TRBV7-3, the J gene TRBJ2-7; 9 nucleotides agree with TRBD1. J gave up 4 bases and V 3 bases, and 1 base lay outside the gene matches. CDR3 length: 13 residues. In germline, CDR1 is SGHTA, CDR2 FQGTGA. CDR3 loop: CASSFGQGYEQYF. The DNA of the CDR3 is TGTGCCAGCAGCTTCGGACAGGGGTACGAGCAGTACTTC.

The rearrangement joins TRBV18 to TRBJ2-1; TRBD1 matches at 8 bases. CDR3 length: 15 amino acids. With 7 bases clipped from V and 1 base from J, the junction kept 6 bases outside the gene matches. Germline CDR1 is KGHSH and CDR2 is LQKENI. The CDR3 DNA reads TGTGCCAGCTACACCAACAGGGGGTCCTACAATGAGCAGTTCTTC. Protein product: CASYTNRGSYNEQFF.

The chain is built from TRBV4-1 and TRBJ2-3, with 11 positions matching TRBD1. CDR1 is MGHRA and CDR2 is YSYEKL in the germline V gene. Unmatched junction bases numbered 3, after V lost 4 bases and J lost 3 bases. The CDR3 sequence is 15 residues long. CDR3 DNA sequence: TGCGCCAGCAGCCCCGGGACAGGGGGAACAGATACGCAGTATTTT. Amino acids: CASSPGTGGTDTQYF.

The chain carries TRBV6-5 and TRBJ2-3; a weak D match, TRBD2 (5 bases). Germline lookup yields CDR1 MNHEY and CDR2 SVGAGI. Trimming cost V 2 bases and J 0 bases, with 12 bases left between them. The CDR3 contains 16 residues. The CDR3 region is CASSYRRSASTDTQYF. As DNA, the CDR3 is TGTGCCAGCAGTTACCGGAGGTCAGCTAGCACAGATACGCAGTATTTT.

The gene calls are TRBV2 and TRBJ2-3; TRBD2 matches at 14 bases. Germline V lookup: CDR1 SNHLY, CDR2 FYNNEI. Trimming took 7 bases from V and 6 from J; bases not matched to a gene: 6. CDR3 length: 15 amino acids. The CDR3 coding sequence is TGTGCCAGCACGGGACTAGCGGGAGATGCTGATACGCAGTATTTT. It is translated as CASTGLAGDADTQYF.

This chain connects TRBV30 to TRBJ1-1, with a possible D match to TRBD1 (6 bases). V lost 4 bases to trimming and J lost 3 bases, with 12 bases between them. The CDR3 sequence is 13 residues long. Germline V gives CDR1 GTSNPN, CDR2 SVGIG (reference sequence). This CDR3 reads CAWNSGGHTEAFF. The DNA of the CDR3 is TGTGCCTGGAATTCGGGGGGGCACACTGAAGCTTTCTTT.

The chain carries TRBV21-1 and TRBJ1-1. TRBV21-1 is classified as a pseudogene. The CDR3 totals 12 residues. CDR3 protein: CARGGENTEAFF. CDR3 coding DNA: TGTGCCAGAGGCGGTGAGAACACTGAAGCTTTCTTT.

CDR3 in DNA: TGTGCCAGCAGCGTAGAGGGGCAGAACACTGAAGCTTTCTTT. It is translated as CASSVEGQNTEAFF. V usage is TRBV9 and J usage is TRBJ1-1; a weak D match, TRBD1 (5 bases). Germline loops: CDR1 SGDLS, CDR2 YYNGEE. The CDR3 covers 14 residues. V was shortened by 0 bases and J by 1 base, with 7 bases between the two germline ends. Using reference TRBV9 and TRBJ1-1 for the parts outside the CDR3, the full variable domain is DSGVTQTPKHLITATGQRVTLRCSPRSGDLSVYWYQQSLDQGLQFLIQYYNGEERAKGNILERFSAQQFPDLHSELNLSSLELGDSALYFCASSVEGQNTEAFFGQGTRLTVV.

The chain joins TRBV5-6 to TRBJ2-1; TRBD2 might be the D (6 bases). This CDR3 comprises 16 residues. With 10 bases removed from V and 2 bases from J, the gap between germline ends came to 22 bases. Germline CDR1 and CDR2: SGHDT and YYEEEE. CDR3 protein: CARFWLSGLAYNEQFF. In DNA form, the CDR3 reads TGTGCCCGATTTTGGCTAAGCGGGTTAGCCTACAATGAGCAGTTCTTC.

This clone appeared a single time. The chain recombines TRBV6-1 with TRBJ2-5, with TRBD2 matching 7 bases. Looked up from germline, CDR1 is MNHNS and CDR2 is SASEGT. The CDR3 extends over 13 amino acids. V was pared by 0 bases and J by 7 bases, with 2 bases of the junction left unmatched. The CDR3 sequence: CASSEAGGVTQYF. The CDR3 DNA is TGTGCCAGCAGTGAAGCGGGGGGGGTGACCCAGTACTTC.

The chain recombines TRBV27 with TRBJ2-4; TRBD2 is a possible D gene (5 bases). Germline CDR1 reads MNHEY; CDR2 reads SMNVEV (reference sequence). CDR3 size: 16 residues. The V and J ends lost 5 bases and 0 bases respectively, with 14 bases between them. The CDR3 DNA reads TGTGCCAGCAGTCGCGACTACCCTTTAGCCAAAAACATTCAGTACTTC. Translation gives CASSRDYPLAKNIQYF.

The rearrangement joins TRBV5-1 to TRBJ2-1, with TRBD2 matching 7 bases. CDR3 size: 15 residues. Germline lookup yields CDR1 SGHRS and CDR2 YFSETQ. The J segment lost 8 bases and the V segment lost 0 bases, leaving 8 bases of the junction unmatched. CDR3: CASSLAPLAYDEQFF. CDR3 DNA: TGCGCCAGCAGCTTGGCCCCACTAGCGTATGATGAGCAGTTCTTC. Based on the CDR3 plus reference TRBV5-1 and TRBJ2-1, the full variable domain is KAGVTQTPRYLIKTRGQQVTLSCSPISGHRSVSWYQQTPGQGLQFLFEYFSETQRNKGNFPGRFSGRQFSNSRSEMNVSTLELGDSALYLCASSLAPLAYDEQFFGPGTRLTVL.

This sequence joins TRBV5-1 and TRBJ2-7; 11 bases agree with TRBD2. Germline V gene lookup returns CDR1 SGHRS and CDR2 YFSETQ. J was trimmed by 5 bases and V by 7 bases; bases with no gene match: 8. There are 14 residues in the CDR3. The CDR3 coding sequence is TGCGCCAGCGGTTTACTAGCGGGAGAACACGAGCAGTACTTC. This translates into CASGLLAGEHEQYF.

This clone was detected once. This chain uses TRBV19 with TRBJ2-3; D unclear. The germline V and J ends were trimmed by 5 bases and 7 bases, with 7 bases remaining between them. Per the germline V gene, CDR1 is LNHDA and CDR2 is SQIVND (reference sequence). The CDR3 is made up of 11 amino acids. In nucleotides, the CDR3 is TGTGCCAGTAGTGAACTCAATACGCAGTATTTT. It specifies CASSELNTQYF.

The CDR3 region is CAWSVWERTEAFF. CDR3 nucleotides: TGTGCCTGGAGTGTCTGGGAGAGGACTGAAGCTTTCTTT. The chain combines TRBV30 with TRBJ1-1; unclear D gene. This CDR3 contains 13 residues. Looked up from germline, CDR1 is GTSNPN and CDR2 is SVGIG (reference sequence). V dropped 0 bases and J dropped 5 bases, with 10 bases sitting between them.

This chain joins TRBV29-1 and TRBJ1-3; D unresolved. The V end lost 3 bases, the J end lost 0 bases, and 18 bases lay between the germline ends. This CDR3 region has 17 residues. Germline V gene lookup returns CDR1 SQVTM and CDR2 ANQGSEA. The CDR3 region is CSVEAGGSLSSGNTIYF. The CDR3 DNA reads TGCAGCGTTGAGGCCGGAGGATCCTTAAGCTCTGGAAACACCATATATTTT.

A single count supports this clone. The chain employs TRBV5-1 and TRBJ2-3; D perhaps matches TRBD1 (6 bases). Trimming took 6 bases from V and 5 from J, leaving 16 bases between them. The CDR3 has 14 residues. The V gene's germline CDR1 is SGHRS and CDR2 YFSETQ. CDR3 nucleotides: TGCGCCAGCACCCAAAGGGGGATTGAAGATACGCAGTATTTT. Translated: CASTQRGIEDTQYF.

V usage is TRBV5-1 and J usage is TRBJ2-7; TRBD2 aligns across 8 bases. CDR1 SGHRS and CDR2 YFSETQ come from the germline V gene. J lost 6 bases, V lost 0 bases, and 5 bases had no gene match. The CDR3 is 14 amino acids. The CDR3: CASSLEAGVGEQYF. Written as DNA, the CDR3 is TGCGCCAGCAGCTTGGAAGCGGGAGTGGGCGAGCAGTACTTC.